This record concerns one T cell receptor beta chain sequence. The target antigen is unknown. Trimming removed 7 bases from V and 2 bases from J; junction bases left unmatched: 6. The CDR3 is 14 residues long. CDR1 and CDR2 (germline): SNHLY, FYNNEI. Assay: immunoSEQ multiplex PCR; the TCRdb copy retains only in-frame clones and omits some. The sample has around 83,000 clones; roughly 88% are singletons. The data were taken from a study of OX40 agonist ivuxolimab in advanced cancers. Study at large: At doses from 0.01 to 10 mg/kg, patients were given intravenous ivuxolimab every 2 weeks. Of mixed ages from about 20 to 85 and averaging around 60 years, the group was roughly 83% male. Three individuals attained partial responses, comprising one hepatocellular carcinoma case and two cutaneous melanoma cases.

Study findings and constraints: Dosing at 0.1 to 3.0 mg/kg was accompanied by clonal expansion of CD4+ and CD8+ blood T cells by week 6.

This chain links TRBV2 with TRBJ2-3; 7 bases align to TRBD2. The sequencing used CD4+ or CD8+ T cells sorted from blood, collected in a trial of the OX40 agonist ivuxolimab. This clonotype originated in an adult with an advanced solid tumor such as melanoma, head and neck, liver or kidney cancer. The CDR3 loop reads CASKGDYSTDTQYF. CDR3 coding DNA: TGTGCCAGCAAAGGGGACTACTCCACAGATACGCAGTATTTT.